A selection of T cell receptor beta chains follows, all from one sample in a study of PD-1 blockade in classical Hodgkin lymphoma. Clones were read by immunoSEQ multiplex PCR, and TCRdb kept only the in-frame ones, dropping some. The sample shows about 72,000 clones, around 93% of them seen only once. The specimen comprised peripheral blood mononuclear cells (PBMCs), sampled at baseline. The receptors stem from a human donor with classical Hodgkin lymphoma. Each CDR3 is given with its conserved first and last residue. The D gene is left open where the match is weak. A row's size may be missing; if present it is once, few, many or a size class.

v_call: TRBV27; clone_size: NA; d_call: TRBD2; j_call: TRBJ2-3; cdr3_length: 15; cdr3_aa: CASVGLLAGGNTQYF; cdr3_nt: TGTGCCAGCGTCGGGTTACTAGCGGGGGGAAATACGCAGTATTTT
v_call: TRBV7-2; clone_size: NA; d_call: NA; j_call: TRBJ2-7; cdr3_length: 15; cdr3_aa: CASSLSYGYSYEQYF; cdr3_nt: TGTGCCAGCAGCTTAAGCTACGGGTACTCCTACGAGCAGTACTTC
v_call: TRBV5-1; clone_size: NA; d_call: NA; j_call: TRBJ1-1; cdr3_length: 13; cdr3_aa: CASSLAGTSEAFF; cdr3_nt: TGCGCCAGCAGCTTAGCCGGGACGTCTGAAGCTTTCTTT
v_call: TRBV7-9; clone_size: NA; d_call: TRBD2; j_call: TRBJ2-1; cdr3_length: 17; cdr3_aa: CASSASSGGARYNEQFF; cdr3_nt: TGTGCCAGCAGCGCGAGTAGCGGGGGGGCCCGTTACAATGAGCAGTTCTTC
v_call: TRBV2; clone_size: NA; d_call: TRBD1; j_call: TRBJ2-7; cdr3_length: 14; cdr3_aa: CASSPGQETYEQYF; cdr3_nt: TGTGCCAGCAGCCCGGGACAGGAAACCTACGAGCAGTACTTC
v_call: TRBV7-7; clone_size: few; d_call: TRBD2; j_call: TRBJ2-7; cdr3_length: 15; cdr3_aa: CASSLGREAAYEQYF; cdr3_nt: TGTGCCAGCAGCTTAGGTCGGGAGGCCGCCTACGAGCAGTACTTC
v_call: TRBV11-2; clone_size: few; d_call: NA; j_call: TRBJ1-5; cdr3_length: 13; cdr3_aa: CASSFFPPERQHF; cdr3_nt: TGTGCCAGCAGCTTTTTTCCACCTGAGCGCCAGCATTTT
v_call: TRBV30; clone_size: NA; d_call: TRBD1; j_call: TRBJ1-3; cdr3_length: 15; cdr3_aa: CAWSQTGTSGNTIYF; cdr3_nt: TGTGCCTGGAGTCAGACAGGGACCTCTGGAAACACCATATATTTT
v_call: TRBV9; clone_size: NA; d_call: NA; j_call: TRBJ2-3; cdr3_length: 15; cdr3_aa: CASSVGLADTDTQYF; cdr3_nt: TGTGCCAGCAGCGTAGGGCTAGCTGACACAGATACGCAGTATTTT
v_call: TRBV27; clone_size: once; d_call: NA; j_call: TRBJ1-1; cdr3_length: 16; cdr3_aa: CASSLDFDRPRESAFF; cdr3_nt: TGTGCCAGCAGTTTAGATTTCGACCGGCCGCGGGAGAGCGCTTTCTTT
v_call: TRBV2; clone_size: once; d_call: TRBD1; j_call: TRBJ1-6; cdr3_length: 17; cdr3_aa: CASSLNTQGAGNSPLHF; cdr3_nt: TGTGCCAGCAGTCTAAACACCCAGGGGGCCGGGAATTCACCCCTCCACTTT
v_call: TRBV27; clone_size: NA; d_call: NA; j_call: TRBJ2-3; cdr3_length: 18; cdr3_aa: CASSLSALWAGSTDTQYF; cdr3_nt: TGTGCCAGCAGTTTGTCGGCACTGTGGGCGGGGAGCACAGATACGCAGTATTTT
v_call: TRBV7-2; clone_size: NA; d_call: NA; j_call: TRBJ2-2; cdr3_length: 11; cdr3_aa: CASSPTWELFF; cdr3_nt: TGTGCCAGCAGCCCCACGTGGGAGCTGTTTTTT
v_call: TRBV28; clone_size: NA; d_call: NA; j_call: TRBJ1-1; cdr3_length: 14; cdr3_aa: CASSLRGKGTEAFF; cdr3_nt: TGTGCCAGCAGTTTACGAGGGAAAGGCACTGAAGCTTTCTTT
v_call: TRBV12-5; clone_size: NA; d_call: TRBD2; j_call: TRBJ2-3; cdr3_length: 17; cdr3_aa: CASGLVHASGELDTQYF; cdr3_nt: TGTGCTAGTGGTTTGGTACACGCTAGCGGGGAATTAGATACGCAGTATTTT
v_call: TRBV7-6; clone_size: NA; d_call: NA; j_call: TRBJ1-4; cdr3_length: 15; cdr3_aa: CASSLGGGTNEKLFF; cdr3_nt: TGTGCCAGCAGCTTAGGGGGAGGGACTAATGAAAAACTGTTTTTT
v_call: TRBV27; clone_size: once; d_call: NA; j_call: TRBJ1-1; cdr3_length: 14; cdr3_aa: CASSSSGGDTEAFF; cdr3_nt: TGTGCCAGCAGTTCCTCCGGCGGGGACACTGAAGCTTTCTTT
v_call: TRBV30; clone_size: NA; d_call: NA; j_call: TRBJ1-4; cdr3_length: 15; cdr3_aa: CAWSRGGFSSEKLFF; cdr3_nt: TGTGCCTGGAGTCGGGGGGGCTTTTCAAGCGAAAAACTGTTTTTT
v_call: TRBV6-1; clone_size: NA; d_call: NA; j_call: TRBJ2-5; cdr3_length: 12; cdr3_aa: CASRGPQETQYF; cdr3_nt: TGTGCCAGCAGGGGACCCCAGGAGACCCAGTACTTC
v_call: TRBV7-3; clone_size: NA; d_call: TRBD2; j_call: TRBJ2-3; cdr3_length: 20; cdr3_aa: CASSSTGDLLAGGLTDTQYF; cdr3_nt: TGTGCCAGCAGCTCGACAGGGGATTTACTAGCGGGAGGCCTCACAGATACGCAGTATTTT
v_call: TRBV19; clone_size: NA; d_call: NA; j_call: TRBJ1-1; cdr3_length: 16; cdr3_aa: CASSIPPNPWSTEAFF; cdr3_nt: TGTGCCAGTAGTATACCCCCTAACCCCTGGAGCACTGAAGCTTTCTTT
v_call: TRBV18; clone_size: NA; d_call: TRBD2; j_call: TRBJ2-3; cdr3_length: 16; cdr3_aa: CASSPLGGGATDTQYF; cdr3_nt: TGTGCCAGCTCACCACTGGGCGGGGGGGCAACAGATACGCAGTATTTT
v_call: TRBV28; clone_size: NA; d_call: TRBD1; j_call: TRBJ1-2; cdr3_length: 15; cdr3_aa: CASSLMGTGNYGYTF; cdr3_nt: TGTGCCAGCAGTTTAATGGGGACAGGGAACTATGGCTACACCTTC
v_call: TRBV7-9; clone_size: NA; d_call: NA; j_call: TRBJ2-7; cdr3_length: 15; cdr3_aa: CASSLRAGTLAEQYF; cdr3_nt: TGTGCCAGCAGCTTACGTGCGGGAACCCTCGCCGAGCAGTACTTC
v_call: TRBV5-1; clone_size: NA; d_call: TRBD2; j_call: TRBJ2-1; cdr3_length: 18; cdr3_aa: CASSVGTTSGRENREQFF; cdr3_nt: TGCGCCAGCAGCGTCGGAACTACTAGCGGGAGAGAAAATCGTGAGCAGTTCTTC
v_call: TRBV2; clone_size: NA; d_call: TRBD1; j_call: TRBJ1-5; cdr3_length: 18; cdr3_aa: CASSEAPRGTGPNQPQHF; cdr3_nt: TGTGCCAGCAGTGAAGCGCCTAGGGGGACAGGCCCTAATCAGCCCCAGCATTTT
v_call: TRBV27; clone_size: NA; d_call: NA; j_call: TRBJ2-1; cdr3_length: 13; cdr3_aa: CASSLEIYNEQFF; cdr3_nt: TGTGCCAGCAGTCTGGAGATCTACAATGAGCAGTTCTTC
v_call: TRBV4-1; clone_size: NA; d_call: NA; j_call: TRBJ2-7; cdr3_length: 13; cdr3_aa: CASSSGVAYEQYF; cdr3_nt: TGCGCCAGCAGCTCAGGAGTGGCCTACGAGCAGTACTTC
v_call: TRBV9; clone_size: NA; d_call: NA; j_call: TRBJ2-3; cdr3_length: 16; cdr3_aa: CASSVGYGTGTDTQYF; cdr3_nt: TGTGCCAGCAGCGTAGGTTACGGGACTGGCACAGATACGCAGTATTTT
v_call: TRBV5-1; clone_size: NA; d_call: NA; j_call: TRBJ2-3; cdr3_length: 14; cdr3_aa: CASSLLSNTDTQYF; cdr3_nt: TGCGCCAGCAGCCTCCTCTCGAACACAGATACGCAGTATTTT
v_call: TRBV30; clone_size: NA; d_call: NA; j_call: TRBJ2-3; cdr3_length: 15; cdr3_aa: CAWSVWRSSTDTQYF; cdr3_nt: TGTGCCTGGAGTGTTTGGAGGAGTAGCACAGATACGCAGTATTTT
v_call: TRBV29-1; clone_size: NA; d_call: TRBD1; j_call: TRBJ1-2; cdr3_length: 12; cdr3_aa: CSVGTGVYGYTF; cdr3_nt: TGCAGCGTTGGGACAGGAGTCTATGGCTACACCTTC
v_call: TRBV18; clone_size: NA; d_call: NA; j_call: TRBJ2-5; cdr3_length: 13; cdr3_aa: CASSSGWQETQYF; cdr3_nt: TGTGCCAGCTCCTCCGGGTGGCAAGAGACCCAGTACTTC
v_call: TRBV18; clone_size: NA; d_call: NA; j_call: TRBJ2-7; cdr3_length: 12; cdr3_aa: CASSPTTDEQYF; cdr3_nt: TGTGCCAGCTCACCCACGACTGACGAGCAGTACTTC